These 11 T cell receptor beta chains originate from one sample sequenced in a study of T-cell reconstitution after alpha-beta-depleted transplantation in children. During its preparation, the TCRbeta library received unique molecular identifiers. TCRdb itself ran the PCR reads through MiXCR, one entry per CDR3 protein. The table records about 400,000 distinct CDR3 sequences, less than 15% of them present only once. The input for sequencing was PBMCs, taken from the stem cell graft. The origin of the receptors is a human donor who donated a stem cell graft to a child with Fanconi anemia.

The chain employs TRBV3-1 and TRBJ2-3; D unresolved. There are 14 residues in the CDR3. V gave up 3 bases and J gave up 0 bases, with 7 bases separating them. Germline-derived CDR1 and CDR2 are LGHDT and YNNKEL (reference sequence). The CDR3 region has the DNA TGTGCCAGCAGCCATGGACGGAGCACAGATACGCAGTATTTT. This translates into CASSHGRSTDTQYF.

This clonotype appeared a few times. The rearrangement links TRBV12-3 or TRBV12-4 to TRBJ1-4; D ambiguous. CDR3 length: 13 amino acids. Trimming stripped 3 bases from V and 3 bases from J, with 5 bases between. CDR3 DNA: TGTGCCAGCAGTTTTACGGCTAATGAAAAACTGTTTTTT. Encoded protein: CASSFTANEKLFF.

The chain carries TRBV28 and TRBJ1-5, with 10 bases identical to TRBD1. Unmatched junction bases numbered 5, after V lost 10 bases and J lost 2 bases. This CDR3 region has 14 residues. The germline V gene has CDR1 MDHEN and CDR2 SYDVKM. Written as DNA, the CDR3 is TGTGCCATCGGACAGGGGGTGGGCAATCAGCCCCAGCATTTT. Protein product: CAIGQGVGNQPQHF.

This chain connects TRBV12-3 or TRBV12-4 to TRBJ2-7, with 12 bases aligning to TRBD2. After removal of 2 bases from V and 7 bases from J, the junction contained 12 bases not matched to a gene. The length of the CDR3 is 17 residues. The CDR3 loop is CASSLKLAGGSSREQYF. Here the CDR3 DNA reads TGTGCCAGCAGTTTAAAACTAGCGGGGGGCTCCTCTCGGGAGCAGTACTTC.

This clonotype was counted between two and nine times. The rearrangement links TRBV5-5 to TRBJ2-2, with D possibly matching TRBD1 (7 bases). V was pared by 4 bases and J by 0 bases, with 16 bases between. Germline V gives CDR1 SGHKS, CDR2 YYEKEE (reference sequence). The CDR3 spans 17 residues. In DNA form, the CDR3 reads TGTGCCAGCAGCCCGTGGAGGGACAGAGCGAACACCGGGGAGCTGTTTTTT. Its protein product is CASSPWRDRANTGELFF.

The V and J genes are TRBV7-6 and TRBJ1-1; D possibly corresponds to TRBD1 (5 bases). V was trimmed by 5 bases and J by 7 bases, leaving 11 bases between them. Germline V lookup: CDR1 SGHVS, CDR2 FNYEAQ. The CDR3 runs to 12 residues. CDR3 nucleotides: TGTGCCAGCAGCGAATTACAGGTTGAAGCTTTCTTT. Protein: CASSELQVEAFF.

This clonotype showed up many times. The rearrangement joins TRBV20-1 to TRBJ2-5; D is ambiguous. Trimming left V 2 bases short and J 0 bases short, with 7 bases between. Germline CDR1 DFQATT, CDR2 SNEGSKA (reference sequence). The CDR3 has 13 residues. This CDR3 is CSARSVDQETQYF. The CDR3 DNA reads as TGCAGTGCTAGAAGCGTGGACCAAGAGACCCAGTACTTC.

Regarding this clonotype: Because the CDR3 is missing its conserved closing phenylalanine or tryptophan, this is likely a read error. This chain connects TRBV28 to TRBJ2-5, with D possibly being TRBD2 (7 bases). CDR1 is MDHEN and CDR2 is SYDVKM in the germline V gene. Trimming pared 2 bases from V and 4 bases from J, leaving 17 bases between. The CDR3 consists of 16 residues. Here the CDR3 DNA reads TGTGCCAGCAGTTTAGTAGAAGGAAGGGGGGGAGAGACCCAGTACTGC. The encoded protein is CASSLVEGRGGETQYC.

In its sample, this clonotype was seen a few times. The chain has TRBV4-3 and TRBJ1-3; unclear D gene. V was clipped by 0 bases and J by 0 bases, with 18 bases between them. CDR1 is LGHNA, CDR2 YSLEER, per germline. The CDR3 has 19 residues. This chain's CDR3 is CASSQETHRLLASGNTIYF. The CDR3 region has the DNA TGCGCCAGCAGCCAAGAAACTCACCGGCTTCTGGCCTCTGGAAACACCATATATTTT.

The chain joins TRBV20-1 to TRBJ2-1; 9 nucleotides agree with TRBD2. Germline CDR1 DFQATT, CDR2 SNEGSKA (reference sequence). Trimming at V came to 8 bases and at J to 14 bases, leaving 10 bases not matched to a gene. The CDR3 has 11 residues. CDR3 nucleotides: TGCAGTACTAAAGTAGCGGGGGTAAAGTTCTTC. Amino acids: CSTKVAGVKFF.

In this sample, this clonotype turned up a few times. The CDR3 sequence: CASSQGRGDQPQHF. The CDR3, as DNA: TGCGCCAGCAGCCAAGGCAGGGGGGATCAGCCCCAGCATTTT. The chain combines TRBV4-1 with TRBJ1-5; 7 bases are shared with TRBD1. CDR1 MGHRA and CDR2 YSYEKL come from the germline V gene. V was pared by 1 base and J by 5 bases, with 2 bases of the junction left unmatched. The CDR3 consists of 14 residues.